Following are 29 T cell receptor beta chains from one sample sequenced in a study of T cells after yellow fever vaccination. TCRdb itself ran the 5' RACE reads through MiXCR, one entry per CDR3 protein. The table has 170,000 or so distinct CDR3 sequences, approximately 6.2% seen once. The sequencing here drew on CD4+ T cells sorted from PBMCs, taken on the day of the first yellow fever vaccination. All receptors derive from a man between 18 and 35 years old who received the YFV17D yellow fever vaccine.

This clonotype was detected ten times or more. The rearrangement links TRBV7-9 to TRBJ1-3, with no clear D. V lost 7 bases, J lost 0 bases, and 16 bases lay in between. Germline CDR1 SEHNR, CDR2 FQNEAQ (reference sequence). This CDR3 is 16 amino acids long. CDR3 protein: CASKKAIGNSGNTIYF. The CDR3 DNA sequence: TGTGCCAGCAAAAAGGCGATTGGAAACTCTGGAAACACCATATATTTT.

Ten or more counts support this clonotype. The chain links TRBV7-9 to TRBJ1-2; D is possibly TRBD1 (5 bases). This CDR3 is 15 amino acids long. CDR1 is SEHNR and CDR2 is FQNEAQ in the germline V gene (reference sequence). Trimming took off 4 bases at V and 3 bases at J, with 15 bases between the two ends. In DNA, the CDR3 is TGTGCCAGCAGCTCCCGCCTGGCGGGGGACTATGGCTACACCTTC. Amino acid sequence: CASSSRLAGDYGYTF.

This clonotype has a count of ten or more. The chain recombines TRBV9 with TRBJ2-1; tentative D call: TRBD2 (5 bases). Trimming took 4 bases from V and 10 from J, leaving 21 bases between them. Germline assignment: CDR1 SGDLS and CDR2 YYNGEE. The CDR3 is 15 amino acids. The CDR3 DNA is TGTGCCAGCAGCCCCCGCGGTAGCGTACAACCCGAGCAGTTCTTC. Translated, it gives CASSPRGSVQPEQFF.

This clonotype showed up just a few times. The chain is built from TRBV5-1 and TRBJ2-6; a possible D gene is TRBD1 (5 bases). Trimming left V 2 bases short and J 1 base short, with 28 bases between. The CDR3 is 22 residues long. CDR1 is SGHRS, CDR2 YFSETQ, per germline. The CDR3 loop is CASSLRPRTLPALGSGANVLTF. CDR3 sequence (DNA): TGCGCCAGCAGCTTAAGACCCCGGACACTCCCGGCTCTAGGGTCTGGGGCCAACGTCCTGACTTTC.

This clonotype occurred many times. DNA for the CDR3: TGTGCCAGCAGCGTCCGCCCGAATGAAAAACTGTTTTTT. Translated: CASSVRPNEKLFF. The rearrangement links TRBV9 to TRBJ1-4; D gene ambiguous. The length of the CDR3 is 13 residues. The germline V gene encodes CDR1 SGDLS and CDR2 YYNGEE. With 2 bases removed from V and 5 bases from J, the gap between germline ends came to 7 bases. Full variable domain (rest looked up from reference TRBV9 and TRBJ1-4): DSGVTQTPKHLITATGQRVTLRCSPRSGDLSVYWYQQSLDQGLQFLIQYYNGEERAKGNILERFSAQQFPDLHSELNLSSLELGDSALYFCASSVRPNEKLFFGSGTQLSVL.

The sample holds a few counts of this clonotype. The V call is TRBV27, the J call TRBJ1-5; the D is unclear. V lost 2 bases and J lost 4, with 9 bases in between. From germline, CDR1 is MNHEY and CDR2 SMNVEV (reference sequence). This CDR3 comprises 14 residues. CDR3 sequence: CASSLRRKNQPQHF. As DNA, the CDR3 is TGTGCCAGCAGTTTAAGGAGGAAAAATCAGCCCCAGCATTTT.

This clonotype was recorded a few times. CDR3 in amino acids: CASSLSYMGGDSYNEQFF. CDR3 nucleotides: TGTGCCAGCAGTTTGAGTTATATGGGGGGGGACTCCTACAATGAGCAGTTCTTC. This sequence joins TRBV12-3 or TRBV12-4 and TRBJ2-1, with TRBD2 identical over 7 bases. The V and J ends lost 3 bases and 0 bases, in that order; junction bases with no gene match: 11. The CDR3 has 18 residues.

Only a few counts were recorded for this clonotype. V gene TRBV5-1 combines with J gene TRBJ2-5, with 10 bases lining up with TRBD2. The J segment lost 4 bases and the V segment lost 0 bases, leaving 6 bases of the junction unmatched. Germline lookup yields CDR1 SGHRS and CDR2 YFSETQ. The CDR3 sequence is 16 residues long. The CDR3 DNA follows: TGCGCCAGCAGCTTGGCACTAGCGGGGCAAGGAGAGACCCAGTACTTC. Its translation: CASSLALAGQGETQYF.

This clonotype was observed many times. The CDR3 here is CASILGQGDQPQHF. For the CDR3, the DNA is TGTGCCAGTATCTTAGGACAGGGCGATCAGCCCCAGCATTTT. This chain connects TRBV19 to TRBJ1-5; TRBD1 matches at 8 bases. In germline, CDR1 is LNHDA, CDR2 SQIVND (reference sequence). Trimming removed 7 bases from V and 5 bases from J; junction bases left unmatched: 7. The CDR3 is 14 amino acids.

This clonotype has a count of ten or more. The chain combines TRBV25-1 with TRBJ1-1, with a possible D match to TRBD1 (6 bases). CDR1 MGHDK and CDR2 SYGVNS come from the germline V gene. Trimming took 9 bases from V and 3 from J, leaving 14 bases between them. The CDR3 is 13 amino acids. The CDR3 DNA reads TGTGCCAGGGTCGGGGGGCGCGACACTGAAGCTTTCTTT. It encodes CARVGGRDTEAFF.

This clonotype came up many times. J is TRBJ2-4 and V is TRBV20-1; tentatively, D is TRBD2 (6 bases). Germline loops: CDR1 DFQATT, CDR2 SNEGSKA (reference sequence). Trimming left V 8 bases short and J 6 bases short, with 17 bases between. CDR3 size: 13 residues. The CDR3 DNA sequence: TGCAGTATCCGCGCCCCCGGGGGAAACATTCAGTACTTC. It yields the protein CSIRAPGGNIQYF.

This clonotype was seen a handful of times. The chain combines TRBV5-1 with TRBJ2-5; TRBD2 agrees at 14 bases. The V segment lost 3 bases and the J segment 5 bases; nucleotides outside the gene matches: 6. Germline-derived CDR1 and CDR2 are SGHRS and YFSETQ. CDR3 length equals 16 residues. CDR3 sequence reads: CASSSGLAGGEETQYF. In nucleotides, the CDR3 is TGCGCCAGCAGCTCCGGACTAGCGGGGGGTGAGGAGACCCAGTACTTC. Filled out from reference TRBV5-1 and TRBJ2-5, the complete variable domain reads KAGVTQTPRYLIKTRGQQVTLSCSPISGHRSVSWYQQTPGQGLQFLFEYFSETQRNKGNFPGRFSGRQFSNSRSEMNVSTLELGDSALYLCASSSGLAGGEETQYFGPGTRLLVL.

A few counts support this clonotype. V gene TRBV10-3 combines with J gene TRBJ2-4; D remains ambiguous. The CDR3 sequence is 14 residues long. Germline CDR1 and CDR2: ENHRY and SYGVKD. V shed 4 bases and J shed 6 bases, with 13 bases lying between them. The CDR3 is CAISGGGRGNIQYF. As DNA, the CDR3 is TGTGCCATCAGTGGGGGTGGGCGTGGAAACATTCAGTACTTC.

This clonotype came up many times. This sequence joins TRBV12-3 or TRBV12-4 and TRBJ1-1, with TRBD1 identical over 7 bases. CDR3 length: 14 residues. With V trimmed by 7 bases and J by 5 bases, 10 bases remained unmatched. The CDR3 sequence: CASTPGQRWTEAFF. CDR3 nucleotides: TGTGCCAGCACCCCGGGACAGAGATGGACTGAAGCTTTCTTT.

This clonotype was detected many times. The chain uses TRBV12-3 or TRBV12-4 and TRBJ2-3; 12 bases line up with TRBD2. The CDR3 length is 15 residues. The J segment lost 1 base and the V segment lost 7 bases, leaving 3 bases of the junction unmatched. CDR3 in DNA: TGTGCCAGCATACGGACTAGCGGGGGCACAGATACGCAGTATTTT. This codes for CASIRTSGGTDTQYF.

The V gene is TRBV19, the J gene TRBJ1-4, with D perhaps TRBD1 (5 bases). The CDR3 length is 13 residues. Deletions cut 2 bases from V and 5 bases from J, with 6 bases between. Germline assignment: CDR1 LNHDA and CDR2 SQIVND (reference sequence). The CDR3 coding sequence is TGTGCCAGTAGTATATGGGGGAATGAAAAACTGTTTTTT. Translating it yields CASSIWGNEKLFF.

This clonotype was detected ten times or more. The chain carries TRBV5-1 and TRBJ2-2; the D gene could be TRBD1 or TRBD2 (5 bases each). Germline V gene lookup returns CDR1 SGHRS and CDR2 YFSETQ. V gave up 7 bases and J gave up 2 bases, with 9 bases separating them. CDR3 size: 13 residues. Written as DNA, the CDR3 is TGCGCCAGCGGGGGAGATAACACCGGGGAGCTGTTTTTT. Translating gives CASGGDNTGELFF.

This chain joins TRBV5-6 and TRBJ1-5, with 8 bases lining up with TRBD1. CDR3 length equals 16 residues. The germline V gene encodes CDR1 SGHDT and CDR2 YYEEEE. The ends lost 4 bases at V and 2 bases at J; junction bases unmatched: 8. The CDR3 DNA reads as TGTGCCAGCAGCGCGACAGGGGCGATGGGCAATCAGCCCCAGCATTTT. Amino acids: CASSATGAMGNQPQHF. The full variable domain, in which reference TRBV5-6 and TRBJ1-5 provide the parts outside the CDR3, is DAGVTQSPTHLIKTRGQQVTLRCSPKSGHDTVSWYQQALGQGPQFIFQYYEEEERQRGNFPDRFSGHQFPNYSSELNVNALLLGDSALYLCASSATGAMGNQPQHFGDGTRLSIL.

This chain joins TRBV5-4 and TRBJ2-5, with 8 bases aligning to TRBD2. The CDR3 consists of 13 residues. The V segment lost 4 bases and the J segment 7 bases; nucleotides outside the gene matches: 6. In germline, CDR1 is SGHNT, CDR2 YYREEE (reference sequence). CDR3 in amino acids: CASSTSGGGTQYF. The CDR3 DNA reads TGTGCCAGCAGCACCTCCGGGGGGGGGACCCAGTACTTC.

V and J are TRBV3-1 and TRBJ1-2; 7 bases are a match to TRBD1. This CDR3 contains 14 residues. Per germline, CDR1 LGHDT and CDR2 YNNKEL (reference sequence). V was pared by 2 bases and J by 7 bases, with 7 bases of the junction left unmatched. The CDR3 DNA follows: TGTGCCAGCAGCCAACACGACAGGGAGGTTGGCTACACCTTC. Protein product: CASSQHDREVGYTF.

This clonotype occurred many times. The chain recombines TRBV27 with TRBJ2-1, with D uncertain. This CDR3 comprises 14 residues. V was cut by 3 bases and J by 2 bases, with 8 bases left in between. Germline V CDR1 and CDR2: MNHEY, SMNVEV (reference sequence). The chain's CDR3 is CASSFVPPYNEQFF. The CDR3 DNA reads TGTGCCAGCAGTTTCGTCCCCCCCTACAATGAGCAGTTCTTC.

This clonotype appeared a few times. V gene TRBV29-1 combines with J gene TRBJ1-1; D is unclear. V was cut by 4 bases and J by 0 bases, with 9 bases left in between. The CDR3 spans 13 residues. Germline CDR1 and CDR2: SQVTM and ANQGSEA. CDR3 region: CSVATLLNTEAFF. As DNA, the CDR3 is TGCAGCGTTGCTACTCTATTGAACACTGAAGCTTTCTTT.

This clonotype has a count of ten or more. The CDR3 DNA is TGCGCCAGCAGCTTGAGCCGGGCGGGGGATACGCAGTATTTT. Translation gives CASSLSRAGDTQYF. The chain couples TRBV5-1 to TRBJ2-3, with D maybe TRBD2 (6 bases). The CDR3 spans 14 residues. Germline CDR1 and CDR2: SGHRS and YFSETQ. V was trimmed by 1 base and J by 6 bases, leaving 12 bases between them.

This clonotype showed up many times. The V call is TRBV12-3 or TRBV12-4, the J call TRBJ1-1; 7 bases are shared with TRBD1. V trimming: 6 bases; J trimming: 0 bases; junction bases outside the gene matches: 4. The length of the CDR3 is 14 residues. Written as DNA, the CDR3 is TGTGCCAGCAGATCGGGACAGATGAACACTGAAGCTTTCTTT. Translated: CASRSGQMNTEAFF.

This clonotype was observed a single time. A much larger clonotype is one base distant, so this may be a read error. This chain uses TRBV6-5 with TRBJ1-2; TRBD1 is a possible D gene (6 bases). This CDR3 has 16 residues. Germline CDR1 and CDR2: MNHEY and SVGAGI. CDR3 amino acids: CASSYVRQAVYYGDTF. As DNA, the CDR3 is TGTGCCAGCAGTTACGTTAGACAGGCGGTTTACTATGGCGACACCTTC.

Ten or more counts support this clonotype. The V gene is TRBV7-2, the J gene TRBJ2-5, with D possibly matching TRBD2 (5 bases). This CDR3 is 13 amino acids long. CDR1 is SGHTA, CDR2 FQGNSA, per germline. The germline V and J ends were trimmed by 5 bases and 5 bases, with 12 bases remaining between them. CDR3 in amino acids: CASSRGRGETQYF. In nucleotides, the CDR3 is TGTGCCAGCAGCCGAGGACGAGGGGAGACCCAGTACTTC.

Many counts were recorded for this clonotype. The V call is TRBV24-1, the J call TRBJ1-2; D is unresolved. V was trimmed by 5 bases and J by 5 bases, leaving 5 bases between them. The CDR3 is made up of 11 amino acids. In germline, CDR1 is KGHDR, CDR2 SFDVKD. CDR3 loop: CATSGGYGYTF. CDR3 coding DNA: TGTGCCACCAGTGGGGGTTATGGCTACACCTTC.

This clonotype appeared many times. The chain links TRBV29-1 to TRBJ2-3, with 8 bases aligning to TRBD1. Germline V CDR1 and CDR2: SQVTM, ANQGSEA. This CDR3 comprises 13 residues. The ends lost 6 bases at V and 2 bases at J; junction bases unmatched: 4. The CDR3 is CSVQDRDTDTQYF. CDR3 coding DNA: TGCAGCGTCCAGGACAGGGACACAGATACGCAGTATTTT.

This clonotype was observed many times. The chain carries TRBV5-1 and TRBJ2-2; the D gene is possibly TRBD2 (5 bases). The germline V and J ends were trimmed by 2 bases and 2 bases, with 10 bases remaining between them. The CDR3 runs 15 residues. Germline V gene data show CDR1 as SGHRS and CDR2 as YFSETQ. The CDR3 here is CASSFSRVNTGELFF. The CDR3 nucleotides are TGCGCCAGCAGCTTCTCGCGGGTTAACACCGGGGAGCTGTTTTTT.